The clone carrying this T cell receptor beta chain was detected only a few times. Antigen: not known. The sample comes from a study of cytomegalovirus exposure and HLA in healthy donors. Study-wide points: The authors later found TCR association rates varying by HLA locus, with DRB1 most and HLA-C fewest.

PCR was performed using 60 Vbeta and 13 Jbeta primers. TCRdb's copy holds only in-frame clones and misses some; the assay was immunoSEQ multiplex PCR. The data contain around 110,000 clones, approximately 70% of them singletons. This CDR3 is 16 amino acids long. V was pared by 1 base and J by 5 bases, with 8 bases of the junction left unmatched. Looked up from germline, CDR1 is LNHDA and CDR2 is SQIVND (reference sequence). What was sequenced was PBMCs. The J gene is TRBJ1-5, the V gene TRBV19, with TRBD1 identical over 7 bases. The source of this sequence is a man aged 30 to 39 in good health and CMV-seropositive. The CDR3 spells CASSIVEGARDQPQHF. CDR3 nucleotide sequence: TGTGCCAGTAGTATAGTCGAGGGGGCTAGGGATCAGCCCCAGCATTTT.